The TCR beta chain under discussion was sequenced for a study of T cells in Graves' hyperthyroidism and ophthalmopathy. Amplification targeted TCR beta CDR3 regions from RNA transcripts. First-round RT-PCR targeting the TCR CDR3 was performed with the HTBI primer set. TCRdb ran MiXCR on the multiplex PCR reads and lists one entry per CDR3 protein. This sample has 550,000 to 700,000 distinct CDR3 sequences; 40% to 55% occur once, and the top ten carry around 17%. In germline, CDR1 is SGHTA, CDR2 FQGTGA. The CDR3 spans 17 residues. The germline V and J ends were trimmed by 3 bases and 2 bases, with 18 bases remaining between them. Regarding the study as a whole: In the analysis, a 13 V-J model separated ophthalmopathy from stable hyperthyroidism.

For this clonotype: Its cognate antigen is unknown.

This clonotype was obtained from an adult woman with Graves' disease, either hyperthyroidism or ophthalmopathy (not recorded which). Material for sequencing was peripheral blood or thyroid tissue (not recorded which). This rearrangement joins TRBV7-3 to TRBJ2-3; TRBD2 is a possible D gene (5 bases). CDR3 nucleotides: TGTGCCAGCAGCTTTGGGGTTTGGGAGAGAAACACAGATACGCAGTATTTT. Protein sequence: CASSFGVWERNTDTQYF.